The 2 T cell receptor beta chains given below trace back to one sample, sequenced in a study of CD8 T cells in ankylosing spondylitis. TCRdb passed the 5' RACE reads through MiXCR, listing each CDR3 protein once. The sample comprises roughly 240,000 distinct CDR3 sequences, 32% of which are singletons, and about 4% rests with the top ten. The sequencing sample was made of blood, either unsorted or a sorted T cell fraction (not recorded which). The receptors here all came from a male donor with ankylosing spondylitis or in good health (not recorded which).

In its sample, this clonotype was seen a few times. The chain links TRBV20-1 to TRBJ1-6; 8 bases match TRBD1. The CDR3 has 12 residues. From germline, CDR1 is DFQATT and CDR2 SNEGSKA (reference sequence). Unmatched junction bases numbered 4, after V lost 6 bases and J lost 9 bases. This CDR3 is CSATGQGSPLHF. The CDR3, as DNA: TGCAGTGCGACAGGACAGGGTTCACCCCTCCACTTT.

The rearrangement joins TRBV7-6 to TRBJ2-2, with 11 bases identical to TRBD2. With V trimmed by 1 base and J by 1 base, 5 bases remained unmatched. The CDR3 has 18 amino acids. Germline CDR1 is SGHVS and CDR2 is FNYEAQ. The CDR3 DNA is TGTGCCAGCAGCTTAGAGGCTAGCGGGGGGCTGAACACCGGGGAGCTGTTTTTT. Translation: CASSLEASGGLNTGELFF.